This T cell receptor (beta chain) was profiled in a study of blood T cell repertoires in COVID-19. Study details: The samples span acute and convalescent COVID-19 from the United States, Italy and Spain. PBMCs, B-cell-depleted T cells, or T cells provided the cDNA or gDNA that made up the material.

In the authors' methods: Reference gene primer amplification yielded estimated nucleated cell counts. Profiling relied on immunoSEQ multiplex PCR, and the TCRdb table lists in-frame clones only, not all of them. For V, J and clone size, that table is used; D and trimming come from the DNA. The data hold around 63,000 clones, with approximately 86% observed a single time. There are 14 residues in the CDR3. CDR1 is SNHLY and CDR2 is FYNNEI in the germline V gene. With V trimmed by 4 bases and J by 6 bases, 4 bases remained unmatched. Sequenced material: peripheral blood. The gene calls are TRBV2 and TRBJ1-2; 11 bases are a match to TRBD1. The TCR originated in a woman older than 75 with active COVID-19. CDR3 residues: CASSVRGQGDGYTF. CDR3 coding DNA: TGTGCCAGCAGTGTGCGGGGACAGGGGGATGGCTACACCTTC.